This entry lists 14 T cell receptor beta chains sequenced from one sample in a study of early T cells in non-severe SARS-CoV-2 infection (dated by TCRdb to 2020 to 2022). Libraries came from 5' RACE. TCRdb shows the sequencer as NextSeq 500. Starting from the raw public reads, TCRdb applied fastp trimming at Q25, assembled clones with MiXCR and retained in-frame beta chains. Each entry merges the rows of one CDR3 protein and shows their most common DNA and genes. For this sample there are 25,000 to 30,000 distinct CDR3 sequences; about 5% appear just once. Less than 5% of the sample lies in the top ten. Input material: whole blood. These receptors came from an adult who was a healthcare worker with PCR-confirmed SARS-CoV-2 infection or an uninfected control (not recorded which).

This clonotype appeared a few times. V is TRBV29-1 and J is TRBJ2-1; D uncertain. Germline lookup yields CDR1 SQVTM and CDR2 ANQGSEA. The CDR3 loop spans 14 amino acids. Trimming stripped 7 bases from V and 0 bases from J, with 13 bases between. The CDR3, as DNA: TGCAGCGCACCCTACGGCAGCTCCTACAATGAGCAGTTCTTC. It codes for CSAPYGSSYNEQFF.

Many counts were recorded for this clonotype. The chain links TRBV11-2 to TRBJ1-2, with a weak D call TRBD1 (5 bases). V gave up 0 bases and J gave up 4 bases, with 12 bases separating them. Per germline, CDR1 SGHAT and CDR2 FQNNGV. This CDR3 has 15 residues. The CDR3 loop reads CASSLDGARGYGYTF. CDR3 sequence (DNA): TGTGCCAGCAGCTTAGACGGGGCGCGCGGCTATGGCTACACCTTC.

This clonotype was detected ten times or more. The V gene is TRBV4-2, the J gene TRBJ2-7; no clear D gene. This CDR3 comprises 13 residues. V gave up 1 base and J gave up 11 bases, with 15 bases separating them. In germline, CDR1 is LGHNA, CDR2 YNFKEQ. The DNA of the CDR3 is TGTGCCAGCAGCCAAGTCGGGTCGGAGAGTGAGTACTTC. Translating gives CASSQVGSESEYF.

This clonotype was picked up many times. The chain has TRBV27 and TRBJ1-5; D is undetermined. The germline V gene has CDR1 MNHEY and CDR2 SMNVEV (reference sequence). There are 14 residues in the CDR3. Trimming cost V 3 bases and J 5 bases, with 11 bases left between them. The CDR3 reads CASSFSASHQPQHF. The CDR3 nucleotides read TGTGCCAGCAGTTTCTCGGCCTCACATCAGCCCCAGCATTTT.

This clonotype was recorded at least ten times. Written as DNA, the CDR3 is TGTGCCAGCAGTGAGTACCTCGGCGGGAGTGAAAAACTGTTTTTT. As protein: CASSEYLGGSEKLFF. This chain joins TRBV2 and TRBJ1-4; D ambiguous. Germline CDR1 SNHLY, CDR2 FYNNEI. The V end lost 3 bases, the J end lost 7 bases, and 15 bases lay between the germline ends. This CDR3 contains 15 residues.

This clonotype was observed a few times. It may be a read error: a sequence one base away is much more abundant. The rearrangement links TRBV20-1 to TRBJ1-2; 9 positions match TRBD1. In germline, CDR1 is DFQATT, CDR2 SNEGSKA (reference sequence). This CDR3 contains 13 residues. With V trimmed by 5 bases and J by 7 bases, 8 bases remained unmatched. The CDR3 DNA reads TGCAGTGCTGTGCAGGGACAGGGATCTGGCTACACCTTC. It is translated as CSAVQGQGSGYTF.

This clonotype has ten or more counts. CDR3 region: CSAQRGPPTDTQYF. CDR3 coding DNA: TGCAGTGCCCAACGAGGCCCCCCCACAGATACGCAGTATTTT. The rearrangement uses TRBV20-1 and TRBJ2-3; D is ambiguous. From germline, CDR1 is DFQATT and CDR2 SNEGSKA (reference sequence). The CDR3 loop spans 14 amino acids. V lost 6 bases and J lost 2, with 15 bases in between.

This clonotype was picked up many times. The chain employs TRBV12-3 or TRBV12-4 and TRBJ2-3; 12 nucleotides line up with TRBD2. With 7 bases clipped from V and 6 bases from J, the junction kept 8 bases outside the gene matches. The length of the CDR3 is 15 residues. Here the CDR3 reads CASNQRTSGMDTQYF. The CDR3 DNA follows: TGTGCCAGCAACCAACGGACTAGCGGGATGGATACGCAGTATTTT.

This clonotype was seen repeatedly, ten times or more. The chain's CDR3 is CASSLELRDYGYTF. In nucleotides, the CDR3 is TGTGCCAGCAGCTTAGAGCTAAGGGACTATGGCTACACCTTC. The V gene is TRBV7-2, the J gene TRBJ1-2; no clear D gene. Germline CDR1 is SGHTA and CDR2 is FQGNSA. The CDR3 has 14 amino acids. V dropped 1 base and J dropped 3 bases, with 9 bases sitting between them.

There are many counts of this clonotype. This rearrangement joins TRBV4-1 to TRBJ1-4, with TRBD1 identical over 12 bases. The CDR3 is 16 amino acids. V gave up 2 bases and J gave up 12 bases; unmatched junction bases: 10. Germline values: CDR1 MGHRA, CDR2 YSYEKL. The CDR3 DNA is TGCGCCAGCAGCCAAAAGGTGGGGACAGGGGGCCGGGAACTGTTTTTT. Residues: CASSQKVGTGGRELFF.

The CDR3 reads CASSQDATAVSYEQYF. DNA of the CDR3: TGCGCCAGCAGCCAAGATGCGACCGCGGTCTCCTACGAGCAGTACTTC. This chain uses TRBV4-3 with TRBJ2-7; D is unclear. The CDR3 contains 16 residues. Trimming removed 0 bases from V and 0 bases from J, with 12 bases in between. Germline V lookup: CDR1 LGHNA, CDR2 YSLEER.

This clonotype was observed many times. This rearrangement joins TRBV27 to TRBJ2-7; 10 bases fit TRBD2. The length of the CDR3 is 16 residues. The junction had 13 bases not matched to a gene; V was cut back by 6 bases and J by 5 bases. Germline V CDR1 and CDR2: MNHEY, SMNVEV (reference sequence). The CDR3 nucleotides are TGTGCCAGCAGCCCCCACAAGTCAGCGGGAGGGGACGAGCAGTACTTC. Its translation is CASSPHKSAGGDEQYF.

The table lists this clonotype with a few counts. The CDR3 loop is CAMPRDPMINEQFF. DNA of the CDR3: TGTGCCATGCCCCGGGATCCAATGATCAATGAGCAGTTCTTC. J is TRBJ2-1 and V is TRBV21-1; whether TRBD1, the table's D call, matches the DNA was not checked. TRBV21-1 is assigned pseudogene status. This CDR3 has 14 residues.

This clonotype was counted at least ten times. The chain carries TRBV13 and TRBJ2-7, with 10 bases fitting TRBD2. Germline lookup yields CDR1 PRHDT and CDR2 FYEKMQ (reference sequence). The CDR3 is 15 amino acids. V shed 3 bases and J 1 base; nucleotides not matched to a gene: 3. CDR3 loop: CASSFGTSVSYEQYF. The CDR3 DNA follows: TGTGCCAGCAGCTTCGGGACTAGCGTTTCCTACGAGCAGTACTTC.